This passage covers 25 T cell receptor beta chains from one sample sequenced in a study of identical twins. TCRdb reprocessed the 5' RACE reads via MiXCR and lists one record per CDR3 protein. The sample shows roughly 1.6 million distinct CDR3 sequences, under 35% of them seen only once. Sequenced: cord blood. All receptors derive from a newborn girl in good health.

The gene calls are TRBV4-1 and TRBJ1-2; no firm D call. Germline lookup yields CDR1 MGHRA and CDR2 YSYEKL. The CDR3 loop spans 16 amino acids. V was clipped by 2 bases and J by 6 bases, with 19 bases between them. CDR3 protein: CASSQPRIGTSDGYTF. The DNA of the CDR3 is TGCGCCAGCAGCCAACCCAGGATTGGTACCTCTGATGGCTACACCTTC.

The CDR3 is CASSLRWGTTTIYEQYF. The DNA of the CDR3 is TGTGCCAGCAGCTTAAGGTGGGGGACTACCACCATCTACGAGCAGTACTTC. This chain joins TRBV7-6 and TRBJ2-7, with 7 bases fitting TRBD2. This CDR3 region has 17 residues. Germline CDR1 is SGHVS and CDR2 is FNYEAQ. V was clipped by 2 bases and J by 3 bases; unmatched bases: 13.

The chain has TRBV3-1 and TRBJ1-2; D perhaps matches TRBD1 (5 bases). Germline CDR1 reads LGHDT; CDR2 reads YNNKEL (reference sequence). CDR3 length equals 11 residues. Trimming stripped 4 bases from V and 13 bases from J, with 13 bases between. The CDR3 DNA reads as TGTGCCAGCAGCCCCAACAGGCTCCTCACCTTC. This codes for CASSPNRLLTF.

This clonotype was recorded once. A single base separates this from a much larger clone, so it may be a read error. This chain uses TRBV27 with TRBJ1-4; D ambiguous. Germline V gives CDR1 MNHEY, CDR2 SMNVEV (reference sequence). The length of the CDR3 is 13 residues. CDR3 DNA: TGTGCCAGCAGTTTAGGAGGGAGCGAAAAACCGTTTTTT. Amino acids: CASSLGGSEKPFF.

The chain's CDR3 is CASSPRTGPRTYYEQYF. CDR3 coding DNA: TGTGCCAGCAGTCCCAGGACCGGGCCTCGCACCTACTACGAGCAGTACTTC. The chain uses TRBV28 and TRBJ2-7, with D hard to call. CDR1 MDHEN and CDR2 SYDVKM come from the germline V gene. The length of the CDR3 is 17 residues. V was pared by 5 bases and J by 3 bases, with 23 bases between.

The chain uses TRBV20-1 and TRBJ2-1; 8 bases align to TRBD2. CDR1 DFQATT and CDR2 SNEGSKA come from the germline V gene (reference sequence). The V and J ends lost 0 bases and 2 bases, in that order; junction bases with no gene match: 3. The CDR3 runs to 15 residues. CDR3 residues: CSARDSRGAYNEQFF. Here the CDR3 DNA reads TGCAGTGCTAGAGATTCGCGGGGGGCCTACAATGAGCAGTTCTTC.

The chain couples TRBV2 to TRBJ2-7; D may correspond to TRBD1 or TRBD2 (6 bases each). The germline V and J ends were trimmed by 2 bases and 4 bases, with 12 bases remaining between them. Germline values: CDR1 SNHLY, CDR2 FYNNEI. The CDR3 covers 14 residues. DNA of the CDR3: TGTGCCAGCAGTGAACTAGGGGGGCTATACGAGCAGTACTTC. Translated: CASSELGGLYEQYF.

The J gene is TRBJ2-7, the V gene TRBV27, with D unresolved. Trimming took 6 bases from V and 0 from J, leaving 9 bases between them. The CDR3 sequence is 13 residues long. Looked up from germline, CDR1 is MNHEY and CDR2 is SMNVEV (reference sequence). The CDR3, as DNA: TGTGCCAGCAGAAAAGAGAACTCCTACGAGCAGTACTTC. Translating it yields CASRKENSYEQYF.

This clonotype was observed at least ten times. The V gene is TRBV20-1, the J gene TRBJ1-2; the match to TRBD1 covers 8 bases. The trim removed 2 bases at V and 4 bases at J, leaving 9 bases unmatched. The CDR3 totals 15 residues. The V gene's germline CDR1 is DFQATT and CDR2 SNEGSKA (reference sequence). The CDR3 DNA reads TGCAGTGCTAGACCCGCGGGACAGGTGATCTATGGCTACACCTTC. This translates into CSARPAGQVIYGYTF.

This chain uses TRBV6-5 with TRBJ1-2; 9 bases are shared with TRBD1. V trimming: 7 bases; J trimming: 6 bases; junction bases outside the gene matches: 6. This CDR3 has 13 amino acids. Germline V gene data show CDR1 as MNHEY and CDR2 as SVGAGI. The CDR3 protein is CASTGTGRDGYTF. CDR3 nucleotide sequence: TGTGCCAGCACCGGGACAGGGAGGGATGGCTACACCTTC.

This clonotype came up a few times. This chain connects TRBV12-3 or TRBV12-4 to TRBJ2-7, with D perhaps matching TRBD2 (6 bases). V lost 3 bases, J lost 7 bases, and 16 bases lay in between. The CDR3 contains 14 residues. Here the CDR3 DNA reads TGTGCCAGCAGTTTCTCGCAGGGAGGTAGGGAGCAGTACTTC. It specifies CASSFSQGGREQYF.

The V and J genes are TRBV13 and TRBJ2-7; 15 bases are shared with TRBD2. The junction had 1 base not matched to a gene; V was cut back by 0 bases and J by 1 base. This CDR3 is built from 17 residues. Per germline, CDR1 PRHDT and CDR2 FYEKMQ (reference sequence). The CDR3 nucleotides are TGTGCCAGCAGCTTAGGAGGACTAGCGGGAGGGTCCTACGAGCAGTACTTC. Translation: CASSLGGLAGGSYEQYF. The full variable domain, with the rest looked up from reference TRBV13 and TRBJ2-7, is AAGVIQSPRHLIKEKRETATLKCYPIPRHDTVYWYQQGPGQDPQFLISFYEKMQSDKGSIPDRFSAQQFSDYHSELNMSSLELGDSALYFCASSLGGLAGGSYEQYFGPGTRLTVT.

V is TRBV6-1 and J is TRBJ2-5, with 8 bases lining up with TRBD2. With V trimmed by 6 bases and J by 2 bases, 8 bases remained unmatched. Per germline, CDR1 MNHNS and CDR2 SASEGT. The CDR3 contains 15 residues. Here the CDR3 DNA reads TGTGCCAGCAGGTTTAGGACTAGCCGGCAAGAGACCCAGTACTTC. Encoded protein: CASRFRTSRQETQYF.

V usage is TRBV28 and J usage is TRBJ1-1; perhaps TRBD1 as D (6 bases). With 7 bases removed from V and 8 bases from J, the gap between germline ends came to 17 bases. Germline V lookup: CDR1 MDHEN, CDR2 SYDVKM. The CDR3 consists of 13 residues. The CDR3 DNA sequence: TGTGCCAGCACCACTCAGACGGGGGCCGAAGCTTTCTTT. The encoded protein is CASTTQTGAEAFF.

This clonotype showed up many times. CDR3 protein: CASSLVGLPVADTQYF. The CDR3 coding sequence is TGTGCCAGCAGTTTAGTGGGACTACCGGTGGCGGATACGCAGTATTTT. The V and J genes are TRBV12-3 or TRBV12-4 and TRBJ2-3; 7 positions agree with TRBD2. The CDR3 contains 16 residues. The J segment lost 6 bases and the V segment lost 1 base, leaving 10 bases of the junction unmatched.

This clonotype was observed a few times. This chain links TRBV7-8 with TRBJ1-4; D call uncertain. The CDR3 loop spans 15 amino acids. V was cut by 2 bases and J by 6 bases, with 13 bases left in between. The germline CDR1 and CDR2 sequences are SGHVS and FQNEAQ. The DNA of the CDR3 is TGTGCCAGCAGCTTACCGGGGTGGAAGGATGAAAAACTGTTTTTT. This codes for CASSLPGWKDEKLFF. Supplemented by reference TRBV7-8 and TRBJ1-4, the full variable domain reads GAGVSQSPRYKVAKRGQDVALRCDPISGHVSLFWYQQALGQGPEFLTYFQNEAQLDKSGLPSDRFFAERPEGSVSTLKIQRTQQEDSAVYLCASSLPGWKDEKLFFGSGTQLSVL.

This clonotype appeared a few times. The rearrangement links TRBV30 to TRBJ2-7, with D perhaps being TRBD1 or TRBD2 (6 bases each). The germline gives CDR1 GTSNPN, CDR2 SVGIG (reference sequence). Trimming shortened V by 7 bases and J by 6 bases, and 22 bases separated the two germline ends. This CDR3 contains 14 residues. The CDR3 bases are TGTGCCTTTCACAGGGAGATTCGAGCGGGCGAGCAGTACTTC. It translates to CAFHREIRAGEQYF.

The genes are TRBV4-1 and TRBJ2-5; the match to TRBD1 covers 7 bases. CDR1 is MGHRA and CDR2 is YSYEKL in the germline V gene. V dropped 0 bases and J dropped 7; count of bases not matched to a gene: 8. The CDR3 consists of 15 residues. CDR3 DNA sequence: TGCGCCAGCAGCCAAGATTGGGGACAGTTGGTGACCCAGTACTTC. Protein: CASSQDWGQLVTQYF.

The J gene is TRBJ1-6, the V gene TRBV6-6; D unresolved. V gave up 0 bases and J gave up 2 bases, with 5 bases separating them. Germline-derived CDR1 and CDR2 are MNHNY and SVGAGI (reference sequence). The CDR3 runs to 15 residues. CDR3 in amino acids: CASSYSTTYNSPLHF. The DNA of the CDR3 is TGTGCCAGCAGTTACTCGACAACCTATAATTCACCCCTCCACTTT.

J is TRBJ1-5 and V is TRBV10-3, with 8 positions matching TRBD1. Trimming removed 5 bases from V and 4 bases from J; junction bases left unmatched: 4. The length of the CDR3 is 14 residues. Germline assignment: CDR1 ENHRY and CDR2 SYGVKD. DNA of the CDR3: TGTGCCATCAGTCCGGGACAGGATAATCAGCCCCAGCATTTT. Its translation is CAISPGQDNQPQHF.

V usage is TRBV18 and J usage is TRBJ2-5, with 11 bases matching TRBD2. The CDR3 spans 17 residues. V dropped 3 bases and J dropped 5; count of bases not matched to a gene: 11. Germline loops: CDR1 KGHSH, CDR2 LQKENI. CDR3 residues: CASSPLAGGPTAETQYF. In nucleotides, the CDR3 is TGTGCCAGCTCACCGCTAGCGGGAGGACCTACGGCGGAGACCCAGTACTTC.

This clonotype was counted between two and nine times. The chain's CDR3 is CASWNLADQETQYF. In DNA form, the CDR3 reads TGTGCCAGTTGGAACCTAGCGGACCAAGAGACCCAGTACTTC. The chain is built from TRBV6-1 and TRBJ2-5; 7 bases fit TRBD2. J lost 0 bases, V lost 9 bases, and 7 bases had no gene match. The CDR3 runs to 14 residues. Germline V gives CDR1 MNHNS, CDR2 SASEGT.

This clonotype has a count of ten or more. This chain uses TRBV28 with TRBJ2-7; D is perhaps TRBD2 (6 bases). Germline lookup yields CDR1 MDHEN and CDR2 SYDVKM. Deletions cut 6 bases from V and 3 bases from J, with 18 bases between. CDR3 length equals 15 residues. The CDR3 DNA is TGTGCCAGCAGAGGTATCGGGACTGAGGTCTACGAGCAGTACTTC. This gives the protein CASRGIGTEVYEQYF.

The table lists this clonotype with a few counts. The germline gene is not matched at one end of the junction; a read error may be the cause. The CDR3 coding sequence is TGTGCTAGCAGCTTGGGAAGAGGCAGCGACCAAGAGACCCAGTACTTC. It codes for CASSLGRGSDQETQYF. The chain recombines TRBV5-6 with TRBJ2-5; D call uncertain. Germline values: CDR1 SGHDT, CDR2 YYEEEE. This CDR3 has 16 residues.

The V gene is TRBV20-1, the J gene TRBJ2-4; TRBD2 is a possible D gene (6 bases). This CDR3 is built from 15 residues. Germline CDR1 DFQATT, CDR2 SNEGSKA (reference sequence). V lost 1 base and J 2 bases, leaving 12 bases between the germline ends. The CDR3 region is CSARGRDRPKNIQYF. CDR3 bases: TGCAGTGCTAGAGGGCGGGATCGACCCAAAAACATTCAGTACTTC.